The present TCR beta chain was sequenced within a study of T cells after yellow fever vaccination. Via MiXCR, TCRdb re-called the 5' RACE reads, giving one row per CDR3 protein. The sample holds some 220,000 distinct CDR3 sequences, more than 3% seen once. Study results and limitations: Clones that expanded after primary vaccination mostly reappeared after the booster (around 96% CD4, approximately 89% CD8).

This clonotype was picked up many times. The antigen is undetermined. V gave up 3 bases and J gave up 2 bases; unmatched junction bases: 6. Germline values: CDR1 SGDLS, CDR2 YYNGEE. The CDR3 sequence is 15 residues long. The sequencing here drew on CD4+ T cells sorted from PBMCs, taken 10 days after the yellow fever booster vaccination. This sequence joins TRBV9 and TRBJ2-3, with 7 nucleotides matching TRBD2. The sequence came from a man aged 18 to 29 who received the YFV17D yellow fever vaccine. The CDR3 sequence is CASSATSGVTDTQYF. CDR3 nucleotide sequence: TGTGCCAGCAGCGCGACGAGCGGGGTCACAGATACGCAGTATTTT.